This T cell receptor beta chain was captured by sequencing in a study of sequential checkpoint blockade in melanoma. On the study more broadly: Arm A got nivolumab then ipilimumab; arm B the reverse, 1:1. After both sequences, patients received maintenance nivolumab.

The repertoire was sequenced with immunoSEQ multiplex PCR; TCRdb's copy has only in-frame clones and lacks some. The sample has just under 20,000 clones, around 75% seen once. Regarding treatment: randomized to nivolumab then ipilimumab (arm A) or the reverse (arm B). None of the patients previously received DNA-damaging chemotherapy. Sorted cells were live CD3+CD8+, lacking CD19 and CD56, from PBMCs. This clone was found a few times. With V trimmed by 3 bases and J by 4 bases, 6 bases remained unmatched. Germline V lookup: CDR1 MNHGY, CDR2 SVAAGI. The CDR3 loop spans 15 amino acids. The source of this sequence is a human donor with melanoma. The chain combines TRBV6-9 with TRBJ1-5; TRBD1 agrees at 7 bases. The starting material was CD8+ T cells sorted from blood (inferred from file names), obtained from a patient given nivolumab and ipilimumab in sequence. The CDR3 bases are TGTGCCAGCAGTTACTCGATACAGGGGAATCAGCCCCAGCATTTT. Residues: CASSYSIQGNQPQHF.